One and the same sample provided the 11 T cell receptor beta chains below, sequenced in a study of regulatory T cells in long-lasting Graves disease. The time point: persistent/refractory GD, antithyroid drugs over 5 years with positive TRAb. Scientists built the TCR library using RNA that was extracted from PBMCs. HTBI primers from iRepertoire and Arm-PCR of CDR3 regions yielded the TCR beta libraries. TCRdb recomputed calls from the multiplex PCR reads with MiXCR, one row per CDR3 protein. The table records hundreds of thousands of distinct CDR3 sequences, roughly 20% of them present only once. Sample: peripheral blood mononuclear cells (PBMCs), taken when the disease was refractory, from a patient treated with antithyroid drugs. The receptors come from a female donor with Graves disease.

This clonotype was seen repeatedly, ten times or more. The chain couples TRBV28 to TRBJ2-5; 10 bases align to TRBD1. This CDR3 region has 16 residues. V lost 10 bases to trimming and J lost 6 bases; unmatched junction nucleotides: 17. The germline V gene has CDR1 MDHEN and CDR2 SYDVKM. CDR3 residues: CATGLLGDRGWQTQYF. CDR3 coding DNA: TGTGCCACCGGATTATTGGGGGACAGGGGTTGGCAGACCCAGTACTTC.

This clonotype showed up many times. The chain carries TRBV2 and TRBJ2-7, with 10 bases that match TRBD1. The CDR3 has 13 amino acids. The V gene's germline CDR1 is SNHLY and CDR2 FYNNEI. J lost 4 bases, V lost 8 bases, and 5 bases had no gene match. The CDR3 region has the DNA TGTGCCAGCGAGGGGGGACAGGGGTACGAGCAGTACTTC. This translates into CASEGGQGYEQYF. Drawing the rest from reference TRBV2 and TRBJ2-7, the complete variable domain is EPEVTQTPSHQVTQMGQEVILRCVPISNHLYFYWYRQILGQKVEFLVSFYNNEISEKSEIFDDQFSVERPDGSNFTLKIRSTKLEDSAMYFCASEGGQGYEQYFGPGTRLTVT.

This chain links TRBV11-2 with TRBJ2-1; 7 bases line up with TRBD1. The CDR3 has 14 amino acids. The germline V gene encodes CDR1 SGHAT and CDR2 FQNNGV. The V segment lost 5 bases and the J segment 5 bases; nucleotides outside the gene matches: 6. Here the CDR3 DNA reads TGTGCCAGCAGCGCAGACAGGGTCCACAATGAGCAGTTCTTC. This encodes CASSADRVHNEQFF.

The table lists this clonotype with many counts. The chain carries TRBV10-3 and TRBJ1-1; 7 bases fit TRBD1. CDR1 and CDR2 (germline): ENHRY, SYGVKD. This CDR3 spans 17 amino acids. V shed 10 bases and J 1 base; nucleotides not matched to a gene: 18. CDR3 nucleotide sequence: TGTGCCACTCAGGGGGGACACGGGTTAGATCGGAACACTGAAGCTTTCTTT. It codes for CATQGGHGLDRNTEAFF.

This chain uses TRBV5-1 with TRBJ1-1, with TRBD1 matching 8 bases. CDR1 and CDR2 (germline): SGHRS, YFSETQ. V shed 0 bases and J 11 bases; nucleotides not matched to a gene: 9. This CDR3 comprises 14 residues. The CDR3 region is CASSLEGPGGLAFF. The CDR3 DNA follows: TGCGCCAGCAGCTTGGAAGGGCCAGGGGGCTTGGCTTTCTTT.

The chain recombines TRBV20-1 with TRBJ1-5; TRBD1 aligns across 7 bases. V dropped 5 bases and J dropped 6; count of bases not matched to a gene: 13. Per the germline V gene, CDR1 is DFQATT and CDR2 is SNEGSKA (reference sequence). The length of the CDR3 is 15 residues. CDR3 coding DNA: TGCAGTGCTCAATTCCGGGACAGAGGGGGTCAGCCCCAGCATTTT. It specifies CSAQFRDRGGQPQHF.

The CDR3 DNA reads TGTGCCAGCAGCCCGCCCACTAGTCCCGGGGAGCTGTTTTTT. Amino acid sequence: CASSPPTSPGELFF. V and J are TRBV7-3 and TRBJ2-2, with D perhaps TRBD2 (5 bases). Germline CDR1 reads SGHTA; CDR2 reads FQGTGA. CDR3 length: 14 amino acids. The V gene lost 5 bases and the J gene lost 6 bases, with 13 bases spanning the gap. Full variable domain (rest looked up from reference TRBV7-3 and TRBJ2-2): GAGVSQTPSNKVTEKGKYVELRCDPISGHTALYWYRQSLGQGPEFLIYFQGTGAADDSGLPNDRFFAVRPEGSVSTLKIQRTERGDSAVYLCASSPPTSPGELFFGEGSRLTVL.

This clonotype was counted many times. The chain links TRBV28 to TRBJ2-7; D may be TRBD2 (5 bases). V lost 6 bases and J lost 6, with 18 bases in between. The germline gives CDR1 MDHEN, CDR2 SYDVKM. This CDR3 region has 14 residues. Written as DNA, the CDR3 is TGTGCCAGCAGCCACGCGGGCCGTATGGGCGAGCAGTACTTC. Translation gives CASSHAGRMGEQYF. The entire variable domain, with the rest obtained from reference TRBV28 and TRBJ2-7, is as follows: DVKVTQSSRYLVKRTGEKVFLECVQDMDHENMFWYRQDPGLGLRLIYFSYDVKMKEKGDIPEGYSVSREKKERFSLILESASTNQTSMYLCASSHAGRMGEQYFGPGTRLTVT.

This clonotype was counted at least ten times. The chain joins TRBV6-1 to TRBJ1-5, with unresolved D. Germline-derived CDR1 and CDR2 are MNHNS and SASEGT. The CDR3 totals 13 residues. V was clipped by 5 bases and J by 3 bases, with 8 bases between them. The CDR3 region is CASSKAVNQPQHF. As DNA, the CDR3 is TGTGCCAGCAGTAAGGCAGTCAATCAGCCCCAGCATTTT.

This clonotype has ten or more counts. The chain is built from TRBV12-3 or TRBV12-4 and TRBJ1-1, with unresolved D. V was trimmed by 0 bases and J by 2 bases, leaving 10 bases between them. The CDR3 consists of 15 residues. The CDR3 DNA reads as TGTGCCAGCAGTTTAGCGCCGACACTAAACACTGAAGCTTTCTTT. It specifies CASSLAPTLNTEAFF.

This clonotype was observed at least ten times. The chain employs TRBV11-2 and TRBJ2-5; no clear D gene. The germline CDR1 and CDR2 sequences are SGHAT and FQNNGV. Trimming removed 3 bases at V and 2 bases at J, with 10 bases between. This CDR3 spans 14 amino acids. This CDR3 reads CASSFSTIQETQYF. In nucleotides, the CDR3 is TGTGCCAGCAGCTTTTCGACAATACAAGAGACCCAGTACTTC.